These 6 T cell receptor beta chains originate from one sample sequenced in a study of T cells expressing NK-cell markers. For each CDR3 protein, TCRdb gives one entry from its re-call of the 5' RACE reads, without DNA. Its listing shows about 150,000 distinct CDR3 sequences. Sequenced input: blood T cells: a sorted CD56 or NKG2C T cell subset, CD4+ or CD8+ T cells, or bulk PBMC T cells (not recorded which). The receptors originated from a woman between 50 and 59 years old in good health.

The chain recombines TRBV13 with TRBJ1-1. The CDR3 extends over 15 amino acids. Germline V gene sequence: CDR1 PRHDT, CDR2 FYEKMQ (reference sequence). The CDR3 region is CASSERSRQNTEAFF.

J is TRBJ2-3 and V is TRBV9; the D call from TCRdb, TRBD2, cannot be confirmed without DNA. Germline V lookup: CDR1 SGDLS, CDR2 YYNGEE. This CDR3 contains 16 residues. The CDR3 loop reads CASSVDTGGTTDTQYF. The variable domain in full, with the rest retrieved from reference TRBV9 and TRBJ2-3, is DSGVTQTPKHLITATGQRVTLRCSPRSGDLSVYWYQQSLDQGLQFLIQYYNGEERAKGNILERFSAQQFPDLHSELNLSSLELGDSALYFCASSVDTGGTTDTQYFGPGTRLTVL.

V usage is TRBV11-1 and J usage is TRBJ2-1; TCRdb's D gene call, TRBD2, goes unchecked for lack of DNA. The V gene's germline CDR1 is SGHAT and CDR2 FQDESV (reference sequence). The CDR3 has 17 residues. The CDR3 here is CASSPPTSGSSYNEQFF.

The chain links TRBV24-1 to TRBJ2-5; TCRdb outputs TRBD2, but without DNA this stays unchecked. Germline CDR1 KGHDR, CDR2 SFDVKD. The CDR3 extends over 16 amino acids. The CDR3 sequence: CATSSRGTRLQETQYF.

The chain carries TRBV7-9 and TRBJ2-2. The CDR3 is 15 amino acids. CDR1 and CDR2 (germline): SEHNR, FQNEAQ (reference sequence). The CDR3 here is CASSPFWGNTGELFF. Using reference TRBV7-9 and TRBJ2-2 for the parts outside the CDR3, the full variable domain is DTGVSQNPRHKITKRGQNVTFRCDPISEHNRLYWYRQTLGQGPEFLTYFQNEAQLEKSRLLSDRFSAERPKGSFSTLEIQRTEQGDSAMYLCASSPFWGNTGELFFGEGSRLTVL.

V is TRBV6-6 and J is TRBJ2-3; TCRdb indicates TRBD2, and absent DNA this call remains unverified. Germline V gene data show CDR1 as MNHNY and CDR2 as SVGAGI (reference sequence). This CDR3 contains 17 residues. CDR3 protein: CASKPGLGSPYTDTQYF.